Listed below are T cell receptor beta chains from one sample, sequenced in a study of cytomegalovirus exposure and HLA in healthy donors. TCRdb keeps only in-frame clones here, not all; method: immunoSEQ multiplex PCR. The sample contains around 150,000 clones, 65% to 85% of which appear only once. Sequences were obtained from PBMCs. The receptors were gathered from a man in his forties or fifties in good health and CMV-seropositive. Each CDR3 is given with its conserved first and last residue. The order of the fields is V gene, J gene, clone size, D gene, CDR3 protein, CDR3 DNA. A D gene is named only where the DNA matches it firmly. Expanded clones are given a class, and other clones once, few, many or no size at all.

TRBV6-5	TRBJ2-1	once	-	CASRPGQGSNEQFF	TGTGCCAGCAGACCCGGACAAGGCTCGAATGAGCAGTTCTTC
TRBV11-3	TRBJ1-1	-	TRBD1	CASSSFQGEVAFF	TGTGCCAGCAGCAGTTTTCAGGGGGAGGTGGCTTTCTTT
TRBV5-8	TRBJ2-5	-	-	CASGPVSPETQYF	TGTGCCAGCGGTCCGGTTTCTCCGGAGACCCAGTACTTC
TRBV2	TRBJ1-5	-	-	CASSGGGYSNQPQHF	TGTGCCAGCAGCGGGGGGGGGTATAGCAATCAGCCCCAGCATTTT
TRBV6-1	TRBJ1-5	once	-	CASSARPNQPQHF	TGTGCCAGCAGTGCCCGTCCCAATCAGCCCCAGCATTTT
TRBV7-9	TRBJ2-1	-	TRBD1	CASSYSGTGVLGNEQFF	TGTGCCAGCAGCTACTCCGGGACAGGGGTTTTAGGCAATGAGCAGTTCTTC
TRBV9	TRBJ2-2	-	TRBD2	CASSPGLAGKTNTGELFF	TGTGCCAGCAGCCCAGGACTAGCGGGGAAAACGAACACCGGGGAGCTGTTTTTT
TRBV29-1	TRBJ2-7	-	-	CSVGQTGHEQYF	TGCAGCGTTGGACAGACCGGGCACGAGCAGTACTTC
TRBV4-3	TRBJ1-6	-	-	CASSQEADSPYNSPLHF	TGCGCCAGCAGCCAAGAGGCGGACAGTCCCTATAATTCACCCCTCCACTTT
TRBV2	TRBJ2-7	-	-	CASSVGGDEQYF	TGTGCCAGCAGTGTAGGAGGGGACGAGCAGTACTTC
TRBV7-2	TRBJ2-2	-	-	CASSPLTGELFF	TGTGCCAGCAGCCCCCTCACCGGGGAGCTGTTTTTT
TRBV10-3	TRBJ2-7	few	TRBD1	CAISDRDRGSHEQYF	TGTGCCATCAGTGATCGAGACAGGGGCAGCCACGAGCAGTACTTC
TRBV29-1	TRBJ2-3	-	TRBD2	CSVPSGGLEF	TGCAGCGTACCTAGCGGGGGCCTAGAATTT
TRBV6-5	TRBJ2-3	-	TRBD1	CASRQGLGPDTQYF	TGTGCCAGCAGACAGGGGTTGGGTCCAGATACGCAGTATTTT
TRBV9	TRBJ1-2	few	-	CASSVGGTGYTF	TGTGCCAGCAGCGTAGGAGGAACTGGCTACACCTTC
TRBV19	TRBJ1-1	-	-	CASSIGRNTEAFF	TGTGCCAGTAGTATAGGCAGAAACACTGAAGCTTTCTTT
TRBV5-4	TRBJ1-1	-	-	CASSGEGLPNTEAFF	TGTGCCAGCAGCGGCGAGGGACTCCCGAACACTGAAGCTTTCTTT
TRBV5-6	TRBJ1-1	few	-	CASSLARGPTRTFF	TGTGCCAGCAGCTTGGCGCGGGGGCCGACGAGAACTTTCTTT
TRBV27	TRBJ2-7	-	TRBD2	CASSYSGTFSYEQYF	TGTGCCAGCAGTTATAGCGGGACATTCTCCTACGAGCAGTACTTC
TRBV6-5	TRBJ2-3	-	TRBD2	CASLPGGGSTDTQYF	TGTGCCAGCCTCCCTGGCGGGGGTAGCACAGATACGCAGTATTTT
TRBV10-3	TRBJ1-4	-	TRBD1	CAIGTGFEKLFF	TGTGCCATTGGGACAGGGTTTGAAAAACTGTTTTTT
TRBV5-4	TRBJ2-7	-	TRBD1	CASSAGTGSYEQYF	TGTGCCAGCAGCGCCGGGACAGGATCCTACGAGCAGTACTTC
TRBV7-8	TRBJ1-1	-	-	CASSSRADFMVTEAFF	TGTGCCAGCAGCTCCCGAGCTGATTTCATGGTTACTGAAGCTTTCTTT
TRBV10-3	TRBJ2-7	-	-	CAITNSAINSYEQYF	TGTGCCATCACCAACAGTGCTATAAACTCCTACGAGCAGTACTTC
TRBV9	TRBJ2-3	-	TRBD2	CASSVESGGTTDTQYF	TGTGCCAGCAGCGTAGAGAGCGGGGGGACCACAGATACGCAGTATTTT
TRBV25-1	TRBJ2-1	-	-	CASSARGSSYNEQFF	TGTGCCAGCAGTGCCAGGGGTAGCTCCTACAATGAGCAGTTCTTC
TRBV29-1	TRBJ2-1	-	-	CSVAPGFLQGEQFF	TGCAGCGTTGCACCGGGATTCTTACAAGGTGAGCAGTTCTTC
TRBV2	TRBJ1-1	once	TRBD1	CASSGQGYTEAFF	TGTGCCAGCAGTGGACAGGGGTACACTGAAGCTTTCTTT
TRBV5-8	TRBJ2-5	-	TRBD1	CASRLGTGLETQYF	TGTGCCAGCAGACTGGGGACAGGGTTGGAGACCCAGTACTTC
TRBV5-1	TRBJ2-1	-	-	CASSLGAVPHNEQFF	TGCGCCAGCAGCTTGGGGGCCGTCCCCCACAATGAGCAGTTCTTC
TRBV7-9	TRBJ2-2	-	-	CASSIQAGELFF	TGTGCCAGCAGTATTCAGGCCGGGGAGCTGTTTTTT
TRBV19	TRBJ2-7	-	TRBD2	CASSRIGGALSYEQYF	TGTGCCAGTAGTCGCATCGGGGGGGCTCTATCCTACGAGCAGTACTTC
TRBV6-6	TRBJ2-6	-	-	CASRFSRGTGANVLTF	TGTGCCAGCCGCTTTTCCAGGGGAACTGGGGCCAACGTCCTGACTTTC
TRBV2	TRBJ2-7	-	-	CASSLNYEQYF	TGTGCCAGCAGTTTAAACTACGAGCAGTACTTC
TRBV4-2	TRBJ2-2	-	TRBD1	CASSQPDRDTGELFF	TGTGCCAGCAGCCAACCTGACAGGGACACCGGGGAGCTGTTTTTT
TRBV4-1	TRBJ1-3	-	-	CASSQDGLSLLWAGNTIYF	TGCGCCAGCAGCCAAGATGGGCTGTCCCTGCTGTGGGCCGGAAACACCATATATTTT
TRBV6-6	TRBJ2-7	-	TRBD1	CASSTTGVYEQYF	TGTGCCAGCAGTACGACAGGGGTCTACGAGCAGTACTTC
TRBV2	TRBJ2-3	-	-	CASSMYTDTQYF	TGTGCCAGCAGTATGTACACAGATACGCAGTATTTT
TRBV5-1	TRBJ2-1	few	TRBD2	CASSFRTSGGPEQFF	TGCGCCAGCAGCTTTCGGACTAGCGGGGGGCCAGAGCAGTTCTTC
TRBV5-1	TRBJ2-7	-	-	CASSPTPPGEQYF	TGCGCCAGCAGCCCCACCCCACCCGGCGAGCAGTACTTC
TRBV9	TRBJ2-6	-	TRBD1	CASSPRGLSSGANVLTF	TGTGCCAGCAGCCCTAGGGGGCTGAGCTCTGGGGCCAACGTCCTGACTTTC
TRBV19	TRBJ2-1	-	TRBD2	CASSTGLAGGYNEQFF	TGTGCCAGTAGTACTGGACTAGCGGGGGGTTACAATGAGCAGTTCTTC
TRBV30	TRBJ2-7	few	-	CAWKRQDSSYEQYF	TGTGCCTGGAAAAGACAGGACAGCTCCTACGAGCAGTACTTC
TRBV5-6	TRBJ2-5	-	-	CASSLSPGFQETQYF	TGTGCCAGCAGCTTATCCCCAGGATTCCAAGAGACCCAGTACTTC
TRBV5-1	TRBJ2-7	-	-	CASSLTGKPYEQYF	TGCGCCAGCAGCTTGACAGGGAAACCCTACGAGCAGTACTTC
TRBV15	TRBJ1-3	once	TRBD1	CATSTGGGNTIYF	TGTGCCACCAGCACAGGGGGCGGAAACACCATATATTTT
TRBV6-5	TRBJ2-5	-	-	CACLQPGSKTQYF	TGTGCCTGCCTACAACCCGGGTCCAAGACCCAGTACTTC
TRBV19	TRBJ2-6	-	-	CASIPRESPGANVLTF	TGTGCCAGTATTCCGAGGGAGAGCCCTGGGGCCAACGTCCTGACTTTC
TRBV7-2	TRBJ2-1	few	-	CASSSPEAHEQFF	TGTGCCAGCAGCTCCCCGGAGGCCCATGAGCAGTTCTTC
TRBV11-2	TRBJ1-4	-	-	CASSSGYANEKLFF	TGTGCCAGCAGCTCCGGGTATGCTAATGAAAAACTGTTTTTT
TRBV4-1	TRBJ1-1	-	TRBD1	CASRGPANRGARWTEAFF	TGCGCCAGCAGGGGACCCGCAAACAGGGGGGCGCGGTGGACTGAAGCTTTCTTT